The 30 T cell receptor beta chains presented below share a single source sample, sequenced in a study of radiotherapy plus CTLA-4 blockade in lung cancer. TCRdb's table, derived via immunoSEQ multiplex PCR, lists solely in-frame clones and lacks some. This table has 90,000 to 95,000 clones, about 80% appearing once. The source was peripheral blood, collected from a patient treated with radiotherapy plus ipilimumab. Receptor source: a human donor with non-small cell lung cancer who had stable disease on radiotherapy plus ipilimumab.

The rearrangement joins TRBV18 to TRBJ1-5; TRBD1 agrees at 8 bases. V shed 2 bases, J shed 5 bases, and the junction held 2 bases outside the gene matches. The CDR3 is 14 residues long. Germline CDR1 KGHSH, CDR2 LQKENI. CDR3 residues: CASSPGQGHQPQHF. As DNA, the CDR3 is TGTGCCAGCTCACCAGGACAGGGCCATCAGCCCCAGCATTTT.

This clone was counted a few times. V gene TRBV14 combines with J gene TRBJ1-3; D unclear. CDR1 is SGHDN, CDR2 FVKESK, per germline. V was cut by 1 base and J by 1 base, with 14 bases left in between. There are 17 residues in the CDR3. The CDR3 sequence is CASSQGSSRISGNTIYF. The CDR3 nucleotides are TGTGCCAGCAGCCAAGGGTCAAGCCGAATATCTGGAAACACCATATATTTT.

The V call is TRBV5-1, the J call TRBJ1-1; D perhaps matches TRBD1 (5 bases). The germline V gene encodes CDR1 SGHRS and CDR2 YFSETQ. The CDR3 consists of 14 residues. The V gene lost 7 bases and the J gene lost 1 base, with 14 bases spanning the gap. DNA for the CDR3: TGCGCCAGCTGTTTGGGACCGGCGAACACTGAAGCTTTCTTT. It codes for CASCLGPANTEAFF. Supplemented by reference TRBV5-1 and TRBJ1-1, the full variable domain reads KAGVTQTPRYLIKTRGQQVTLSCSPISGHRSVSWYQQTPGQGLQFLFEYFSETQRNKGNFPGRFSGRQFSNSRSEMNVSTLELGDSALYLCASCLGPANTEAFFGQGTRLTVV.

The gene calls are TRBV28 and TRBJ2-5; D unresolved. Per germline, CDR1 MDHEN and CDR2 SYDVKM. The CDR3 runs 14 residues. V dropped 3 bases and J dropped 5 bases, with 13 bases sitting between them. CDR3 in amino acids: CASSFPSRPETQYF. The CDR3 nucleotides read TGTGCCAGCAGTTTCCCGAGTCGACCGGAGACCCAGTACTTC.

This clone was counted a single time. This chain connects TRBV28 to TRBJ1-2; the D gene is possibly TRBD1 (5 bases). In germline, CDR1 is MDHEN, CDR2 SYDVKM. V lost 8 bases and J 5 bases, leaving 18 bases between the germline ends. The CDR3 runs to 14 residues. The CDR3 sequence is CASFSRGEVYGYTF. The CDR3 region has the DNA TGTGCCAGCTTCTCTAGGGGTGAGGTTTATGGCTACACCTTC.

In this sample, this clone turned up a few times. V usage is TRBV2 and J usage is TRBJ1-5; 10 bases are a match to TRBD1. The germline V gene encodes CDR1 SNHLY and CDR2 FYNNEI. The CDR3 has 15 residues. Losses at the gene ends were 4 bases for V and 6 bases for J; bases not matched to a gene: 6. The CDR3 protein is CASSGDRGLVQPQHF. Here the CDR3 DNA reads TGTGCCAGCAGTGGGGACAGGGGTTTAGTTCAGCCCCAGCATTTT.

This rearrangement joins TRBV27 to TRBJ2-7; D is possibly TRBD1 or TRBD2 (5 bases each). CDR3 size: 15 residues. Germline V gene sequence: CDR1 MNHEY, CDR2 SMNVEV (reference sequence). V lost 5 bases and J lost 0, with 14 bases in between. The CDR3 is CASSLSGPSSYEQYF. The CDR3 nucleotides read TGTGCCAGCAGTCTCTCGGGACCGTCCTCCTACGAGCAGTACTTC.

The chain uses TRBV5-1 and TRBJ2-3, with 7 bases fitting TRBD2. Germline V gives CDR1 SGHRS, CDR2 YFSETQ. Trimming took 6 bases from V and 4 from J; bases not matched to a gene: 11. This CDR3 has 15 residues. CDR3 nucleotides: TGCGCCAGCAAAAGGTACCCGGGAGGCGCAGATACGCAGTATTTT. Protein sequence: CASKRYPGGADTQYF.

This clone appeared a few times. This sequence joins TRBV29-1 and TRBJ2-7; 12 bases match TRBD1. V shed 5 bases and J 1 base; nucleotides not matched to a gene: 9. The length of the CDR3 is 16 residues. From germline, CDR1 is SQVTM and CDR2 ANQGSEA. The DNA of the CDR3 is TGCAGCGTTTACGATCCGGGACAGGGGGCATCCTACGAGCAGTACTTC. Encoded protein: CSVYDPGQGASYEQYF.

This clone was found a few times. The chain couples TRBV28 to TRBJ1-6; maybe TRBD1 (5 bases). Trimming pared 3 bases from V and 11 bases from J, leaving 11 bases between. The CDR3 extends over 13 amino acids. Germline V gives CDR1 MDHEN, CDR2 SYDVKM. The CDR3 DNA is TGTGCCAGCAGTTTGGTAGGGGATACACCCCTCCACTTT. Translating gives CASSLVGDTPLHF.

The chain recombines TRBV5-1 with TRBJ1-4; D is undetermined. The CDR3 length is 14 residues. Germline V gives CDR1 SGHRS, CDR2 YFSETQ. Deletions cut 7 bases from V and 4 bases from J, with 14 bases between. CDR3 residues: CASAPGPNNEKLFF. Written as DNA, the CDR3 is TGCGCCAGCGCCCCGGGTCCAAATAATGAAAAACTGTTTTTT.

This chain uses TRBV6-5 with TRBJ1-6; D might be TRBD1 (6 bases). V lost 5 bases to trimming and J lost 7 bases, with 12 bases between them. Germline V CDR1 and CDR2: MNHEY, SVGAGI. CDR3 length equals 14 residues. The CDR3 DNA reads TGTGCCAGCAGTACAGCCAGGGGAAATTCACCCCTCCACTTT. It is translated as CASSTARGNSPLHF.

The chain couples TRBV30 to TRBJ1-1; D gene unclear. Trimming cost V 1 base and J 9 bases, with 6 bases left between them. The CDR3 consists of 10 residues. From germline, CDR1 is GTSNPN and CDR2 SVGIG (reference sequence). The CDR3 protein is CAWSEVKAFF. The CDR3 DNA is TGTGCCTGGAGTGAGGTCAAAGCTTTCTTT.

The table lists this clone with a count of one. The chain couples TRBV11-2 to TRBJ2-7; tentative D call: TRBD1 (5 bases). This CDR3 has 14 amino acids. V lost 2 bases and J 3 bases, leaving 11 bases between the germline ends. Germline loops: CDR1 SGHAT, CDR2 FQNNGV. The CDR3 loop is CASSLSDRNYEQYF. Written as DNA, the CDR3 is TGTGCCAGCAGCTTATCAGACAGAAACTACGAGCAGTACTTC.

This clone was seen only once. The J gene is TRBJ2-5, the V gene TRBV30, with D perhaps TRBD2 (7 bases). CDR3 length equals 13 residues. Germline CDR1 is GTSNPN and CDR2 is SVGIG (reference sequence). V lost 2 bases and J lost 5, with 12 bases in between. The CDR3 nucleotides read TGTGCCTGGAGTCGCAGGGGAGGGGAGACCCAGTACTTC. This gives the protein CAWSRRGGETQYF.

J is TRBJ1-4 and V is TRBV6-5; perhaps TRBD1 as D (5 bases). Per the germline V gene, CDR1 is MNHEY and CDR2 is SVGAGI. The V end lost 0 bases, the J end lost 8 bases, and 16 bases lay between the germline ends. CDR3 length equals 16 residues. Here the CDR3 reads CASSYSGPGGGEKLFF. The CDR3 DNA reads TGTGCCAGCAGTTACTCGGGACCGGGGGGTGGAGAAAAACTGTTTTTT.

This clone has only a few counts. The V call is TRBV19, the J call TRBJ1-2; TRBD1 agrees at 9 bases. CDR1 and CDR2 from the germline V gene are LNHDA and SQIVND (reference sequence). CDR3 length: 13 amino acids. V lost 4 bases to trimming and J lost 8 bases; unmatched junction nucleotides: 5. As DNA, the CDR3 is TGTGCCAGTAGTAGAGGACAGGGGCCAGGCTACACCTTC. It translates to CASSRGQGPGYTF.

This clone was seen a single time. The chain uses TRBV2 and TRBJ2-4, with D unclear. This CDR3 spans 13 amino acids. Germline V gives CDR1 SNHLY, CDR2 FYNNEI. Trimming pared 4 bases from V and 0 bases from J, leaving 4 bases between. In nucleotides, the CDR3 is TGTGCCAGCAGTGGGGGAGCCAAAAACATTCAGTACTTC. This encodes CASSGGAKNIQYF.

CDR3 nucleotides: TGTGCCAGCTCTCAGGGGATTTACAATGAGCAGTTCTTC. As protein: CASSQGIYNEQFF. V is TRBV18 and J is TRBJ2-1, with TRBD1 as a possible D gene (6 bases). The CDR3 contains 13 residues. From germline, CDR1 is KGHSH and CDR2 LQKENI. The V gene lost 6 bases and the J gene lost 4 bases, with 10 bases spanning the gap.

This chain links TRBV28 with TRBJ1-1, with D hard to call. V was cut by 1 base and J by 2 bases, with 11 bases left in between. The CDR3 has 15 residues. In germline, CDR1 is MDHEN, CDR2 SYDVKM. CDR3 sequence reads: CASSLSVSLNTEAFF. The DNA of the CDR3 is TGTGCCAGCAGTTTATCAGTCAGTTTAAACACTGAAGCTTTCTTT.

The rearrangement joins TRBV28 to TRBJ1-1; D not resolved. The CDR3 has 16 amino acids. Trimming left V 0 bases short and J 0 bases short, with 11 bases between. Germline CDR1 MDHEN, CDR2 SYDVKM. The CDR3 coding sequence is TGTGCCAGCAGTTTATGGGACCGAACTTTGAACACTGAAGCTTTCTTT. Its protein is CASSLWDRTLNTEAFF.

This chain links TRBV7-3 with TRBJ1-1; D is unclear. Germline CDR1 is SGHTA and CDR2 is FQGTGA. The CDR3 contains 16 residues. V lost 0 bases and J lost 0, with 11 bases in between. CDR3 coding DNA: TGTGCCAGCAGCTTAACGCCAGGTGGCATGAACACTGAAGCTTTCTTT. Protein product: CASSLTPGGMNTEAFF.

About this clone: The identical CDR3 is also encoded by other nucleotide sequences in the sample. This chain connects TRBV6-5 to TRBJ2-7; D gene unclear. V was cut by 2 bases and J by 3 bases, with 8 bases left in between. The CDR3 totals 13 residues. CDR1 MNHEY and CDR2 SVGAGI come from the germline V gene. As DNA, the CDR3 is TGTGCCAGCAGTTACGGCAGGCACTACGAGCAGTACTTC. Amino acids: CASSYGRHYEQYF.

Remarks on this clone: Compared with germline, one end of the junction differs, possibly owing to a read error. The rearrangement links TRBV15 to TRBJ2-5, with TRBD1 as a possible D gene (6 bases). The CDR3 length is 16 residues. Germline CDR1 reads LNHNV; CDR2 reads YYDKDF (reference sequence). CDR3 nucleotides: TGTGCCATCAGCAGAGAGAAGGGGACAAATGTGGAGACCCAGTACTTC. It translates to CAISREKGTNVETQYF.

CDR3 nucleotide sequence: TGTGCCAGCAGCTTAGACGGGACAGGCCCATCGGGAACGCAGTATTTT. Residues: CASSLDGTGPSGTQYF. J is TRBJ2-3 and V is TRBV7-6; 8 bases are shared with TRBD1. The CDR3 is 16 amino acids. V trimming: 1 base; J trimming: 9 bases; junction bases outside the gene matches: 12. CDR1 and CDR2 (germline): SGHVS, FNYEAQ.

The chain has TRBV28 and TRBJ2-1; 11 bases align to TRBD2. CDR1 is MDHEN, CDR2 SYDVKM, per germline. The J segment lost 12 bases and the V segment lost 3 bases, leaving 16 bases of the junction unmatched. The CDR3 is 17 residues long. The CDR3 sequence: CASSLRQRLAGTQGQFF. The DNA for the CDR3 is TGTGCCAGCAGTTTGAGGCAAAGACTAGCGGGGACGCAGGGGCAGTTCTTC.

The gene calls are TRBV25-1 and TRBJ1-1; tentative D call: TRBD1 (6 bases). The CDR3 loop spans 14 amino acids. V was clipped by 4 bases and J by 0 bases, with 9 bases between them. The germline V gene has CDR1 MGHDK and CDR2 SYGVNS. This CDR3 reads CASSGTDLNTEAFF. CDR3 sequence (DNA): TGTGCCAGCAGTGGGACAGATTTGAACACTGAAGCTTTCTTT.

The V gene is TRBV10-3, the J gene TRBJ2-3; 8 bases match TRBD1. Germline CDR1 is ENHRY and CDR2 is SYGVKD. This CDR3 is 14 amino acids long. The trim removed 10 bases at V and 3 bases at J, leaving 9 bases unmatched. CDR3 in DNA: TGTGCCACTCAACAGGGGGTAGCGACAGATACGCAGTATTTT. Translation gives CATQQGVATDTQYF.

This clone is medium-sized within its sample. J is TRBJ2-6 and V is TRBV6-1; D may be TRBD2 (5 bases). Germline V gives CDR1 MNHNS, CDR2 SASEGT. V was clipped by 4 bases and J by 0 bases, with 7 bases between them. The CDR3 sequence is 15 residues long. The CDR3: CASSGGISGANVLTF. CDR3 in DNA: TGTGCCAGCAGTGGAGGGATCTCTGGGGCCAACGTCCTGACTTTC.

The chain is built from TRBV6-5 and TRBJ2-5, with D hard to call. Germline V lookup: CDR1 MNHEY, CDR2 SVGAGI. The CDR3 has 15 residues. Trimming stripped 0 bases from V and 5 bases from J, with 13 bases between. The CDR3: CASSYSSSRKETQYF. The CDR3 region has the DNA TGTGCCAGCAGTTACTCGAGCAGCCGCAAGGAGACCCAGTACTTC.